This record looks at one T cell receptor (beta chain) sequence and its context. This entry is derived from a study of radiotherapy plus CTLA-4 blockade in lung cancer. Profiled with immunoSEQ multiplex PCR; TCRdb holds only in-frame clones, not every one. The sample consists of tens of thousands of clones, 70% to 80% of them appearing once. Trimming cost V 5 bases and J 1 base, with 14 bases left between them. Germline lookup yields CDR1 SGHDN and CDR2 FVKESK. The CDR3 has 15 residues. The material sequenced was peripheral blood, taken from a patient treated with radiotherapy plus ipilimumab. The chain is built from TRBV14 and TRBJ1-1; no reliable D call. The source is a human donor with non-small cell lung cancer who had stable disease on radiotherapy plus ipilimumab. The CDR3 protein is CASSYTRTENTEAFF. The DNA for the CDR3 is TGTGCCAGCAGCTACACTAGAACAGAGAACACTGAAGCTTTCTTT.